The T cell receptor beta chain described here comes from a study of T cell changes during pregnancy in multiple sclerosis. Only in-frame clones appear in the TCRdb table, and some are missing; sequencing was by immunoSEQ multiplex PCR. The table has approximately 82,000 clones, 80% to 95% seen once. The CDR3 sequence is 15 residues long. Trimming removed 4 bases at V and 2 bases at J, with 15 bases between. Germline CDR1 MNHNS, CDR2 SASEGT. This chain uses TRBV6-1 with TRBJ2-7, with D perhaps TRBD2 (6 bases). This TCR derives from a female donor with multiple sclerosis, enrolled in a pregnancy study. Sequencing used CD4+ T cells from peripheral blood mononuclear cells, obtained in the second trimester of pregnancy. CDR3 sequence (DNA): TGTGCCAGCAGTGCTGGGTCGGCGGGGCCCTACGAGCAGTACTTC. Protein sequence: CASSAGSAGPYEQYF.